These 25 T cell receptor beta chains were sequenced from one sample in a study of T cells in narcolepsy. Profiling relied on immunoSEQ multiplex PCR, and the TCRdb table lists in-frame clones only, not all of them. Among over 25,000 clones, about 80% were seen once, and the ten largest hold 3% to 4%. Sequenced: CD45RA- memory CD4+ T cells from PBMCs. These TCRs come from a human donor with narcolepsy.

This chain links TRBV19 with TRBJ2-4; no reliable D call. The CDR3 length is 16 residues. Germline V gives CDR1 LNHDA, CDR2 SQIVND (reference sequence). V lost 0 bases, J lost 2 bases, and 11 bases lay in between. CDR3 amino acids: CASSIDDLNTKNIQYF. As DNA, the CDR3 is TGTGCCAGTAGTATAGATGATCTGAATACCAAAAACATTCAGTACTTC.

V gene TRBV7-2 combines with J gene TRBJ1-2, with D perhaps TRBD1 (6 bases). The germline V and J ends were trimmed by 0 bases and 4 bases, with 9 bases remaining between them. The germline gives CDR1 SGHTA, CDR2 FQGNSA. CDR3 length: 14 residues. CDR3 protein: CASSLARTAYGYTF. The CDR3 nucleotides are TGTGCCAGCAGCTTAGCGCGGACAGCCTATGGCTACACCTTC.

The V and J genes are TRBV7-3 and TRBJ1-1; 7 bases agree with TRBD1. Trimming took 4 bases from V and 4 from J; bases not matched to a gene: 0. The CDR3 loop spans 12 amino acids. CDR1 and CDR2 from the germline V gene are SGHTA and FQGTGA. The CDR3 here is CASSSGGTEAFF. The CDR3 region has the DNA TGTGCCAGCAGCTCAGGGGGCACTGAAGCTTTCTTT.

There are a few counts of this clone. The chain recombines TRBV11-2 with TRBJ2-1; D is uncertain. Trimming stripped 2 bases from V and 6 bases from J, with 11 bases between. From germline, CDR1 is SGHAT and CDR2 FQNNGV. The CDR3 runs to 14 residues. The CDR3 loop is CASSLLGLGNEQFF. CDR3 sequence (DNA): TGTGCCAGCAGCTTATTAGGGCTCGGCAATGAGCAGTTCTTC.

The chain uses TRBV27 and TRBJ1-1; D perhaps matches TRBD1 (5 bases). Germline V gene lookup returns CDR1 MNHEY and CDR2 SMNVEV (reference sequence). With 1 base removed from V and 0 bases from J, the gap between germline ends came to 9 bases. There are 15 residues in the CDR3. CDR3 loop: CASSLFDSMNTEAFF. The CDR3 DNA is TGTGCCAGCAGTTTATTTGACAGCATGAACACTGAAGCTTTCTTT.

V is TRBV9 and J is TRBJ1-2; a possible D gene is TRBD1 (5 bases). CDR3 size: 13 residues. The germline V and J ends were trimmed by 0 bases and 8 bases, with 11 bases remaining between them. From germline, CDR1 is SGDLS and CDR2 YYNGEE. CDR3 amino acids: CASSVVGVGGYTF. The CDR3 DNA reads TGTGCCAGCAGCGTAGTGGGGGTGGGAGGCTACACCTTC.

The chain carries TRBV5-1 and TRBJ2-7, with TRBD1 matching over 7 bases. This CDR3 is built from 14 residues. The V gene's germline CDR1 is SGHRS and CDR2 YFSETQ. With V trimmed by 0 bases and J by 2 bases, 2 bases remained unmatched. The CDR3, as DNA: TGCGCCAGCAGCTTGGACCAGGGGGCCTACGAGCAGTACTTC. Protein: CASSLDQGAYEQYF.

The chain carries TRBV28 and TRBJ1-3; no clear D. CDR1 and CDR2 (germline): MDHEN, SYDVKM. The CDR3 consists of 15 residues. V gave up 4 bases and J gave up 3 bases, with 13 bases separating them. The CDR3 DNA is TGTGCCAGCAGTTACTCGTCGCAGCGTGGAAACACCATATATTTT. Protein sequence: CASSYSSQRGNTIYF.

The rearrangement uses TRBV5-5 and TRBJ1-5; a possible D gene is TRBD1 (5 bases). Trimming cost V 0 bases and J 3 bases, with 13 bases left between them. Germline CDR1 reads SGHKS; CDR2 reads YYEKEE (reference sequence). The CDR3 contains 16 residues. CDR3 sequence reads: CASSLGAQGPNQPQHF. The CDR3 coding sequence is TGTGCCAGCAGCTTGGGGGCTCAGGGCCCCAATCAGCCCCAGCATTTT.

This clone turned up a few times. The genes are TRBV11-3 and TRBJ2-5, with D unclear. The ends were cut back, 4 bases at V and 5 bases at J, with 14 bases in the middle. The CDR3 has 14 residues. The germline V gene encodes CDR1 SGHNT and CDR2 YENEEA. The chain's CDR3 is CASSCVRCWETQYF. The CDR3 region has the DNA TGTGCCAGCAGCTGTGTCAGGTGCTGGGAGACCCAGTACTTC.

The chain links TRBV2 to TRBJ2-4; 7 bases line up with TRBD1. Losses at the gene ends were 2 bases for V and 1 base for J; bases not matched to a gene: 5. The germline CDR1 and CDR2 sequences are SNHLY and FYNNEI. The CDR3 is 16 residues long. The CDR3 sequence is CASSERQGWAKNIQYF. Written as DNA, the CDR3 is TGTGCCAGCAGTGAAAGACAGGGTTGGGCCAAAAACATTCAGTACTTC.

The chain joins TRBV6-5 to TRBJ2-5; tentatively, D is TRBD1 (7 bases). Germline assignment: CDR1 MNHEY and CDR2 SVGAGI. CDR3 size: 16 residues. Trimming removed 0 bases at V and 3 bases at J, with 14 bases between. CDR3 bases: TGTGCCAGCAGTTACTCGACCGCAGGGGGGAAAGAGACCCAGTACTTC. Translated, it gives CASSYSTAGGKETQYF.

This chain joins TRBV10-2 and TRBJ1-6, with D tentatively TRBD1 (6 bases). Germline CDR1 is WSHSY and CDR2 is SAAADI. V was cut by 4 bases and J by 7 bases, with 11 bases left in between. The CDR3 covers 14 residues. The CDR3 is CASSATGNNSPLHF. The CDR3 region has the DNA TGCGCCAGCAGTGCCACAGGGAACAATTCACCCCTCCACTTT.

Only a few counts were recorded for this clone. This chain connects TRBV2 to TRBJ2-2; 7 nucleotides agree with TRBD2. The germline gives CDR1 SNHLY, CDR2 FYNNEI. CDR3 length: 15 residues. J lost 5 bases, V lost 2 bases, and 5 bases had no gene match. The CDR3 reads CASSEQARGTGELFF. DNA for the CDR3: TGTGCCAGCAGTGAACAAGCGCGGGGGACCGGGGAGCTGTTTTTT.

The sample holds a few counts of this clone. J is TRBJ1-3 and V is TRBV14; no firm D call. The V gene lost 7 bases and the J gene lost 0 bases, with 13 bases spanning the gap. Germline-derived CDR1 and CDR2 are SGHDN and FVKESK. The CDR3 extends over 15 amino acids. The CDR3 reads CASTRRESSGNTIYF. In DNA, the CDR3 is TGTGCCAGCACCAGACGGGAGAGCTCTGGAAACACCATATATTTT. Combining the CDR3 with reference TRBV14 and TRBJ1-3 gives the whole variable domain EAGVTQFPSHSVIEKGQTVTLRCDPISGHDNLYWYRRVMGKEIKFLLHFVKESKQDESGMPNNRFLAERTGGTYSTLKVQPAELEDSGVYFCASTRRESSGNTIYFGEGSWLTVV.

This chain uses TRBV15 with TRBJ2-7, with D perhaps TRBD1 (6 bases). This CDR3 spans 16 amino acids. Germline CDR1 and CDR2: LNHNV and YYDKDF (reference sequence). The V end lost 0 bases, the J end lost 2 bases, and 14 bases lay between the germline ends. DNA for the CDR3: TGTGCCACCAGCAGAGAGTCGGCAGGGGAACCCTACGAGCAGTACTTC. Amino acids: CATSRESAGEPYEQYF.

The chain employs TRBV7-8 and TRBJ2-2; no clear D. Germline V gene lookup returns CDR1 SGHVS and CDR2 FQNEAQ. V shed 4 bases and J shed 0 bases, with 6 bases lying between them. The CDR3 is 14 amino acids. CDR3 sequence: CASSSLANTGELFF. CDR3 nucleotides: TGTGCCAGCAGCTCCCTAGCGAACACCGGGGAGCTGTTTTTT. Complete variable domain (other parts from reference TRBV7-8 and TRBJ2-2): GAGVSQSPRYKVAKRGQDVALRCDPISGHVSLFWYQQALGQGPEFLTYFQNEAQLDKSGLPSDRFFAERPEGSVSTLKIQRTQQEDSAVYLCASSSLANTGELFFGEGSRLTVL.

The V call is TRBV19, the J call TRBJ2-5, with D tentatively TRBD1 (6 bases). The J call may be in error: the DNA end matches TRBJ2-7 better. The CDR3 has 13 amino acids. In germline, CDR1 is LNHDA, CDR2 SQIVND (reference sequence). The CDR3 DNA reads TGTGCCAGTAGTAGGTACACAGGGTACGAGCAGTACTTC. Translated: CASSRYTGYEQYF.

DNA for the CDR3: TGTGCCAGCAGTGAGGCTAAGAACACTGAAGCTTTCTTT. Protein sequence: CASSEAKNTEAFF. This chain connects TRBV6-4 to TRBJ1-1; D not certain. Germline V gene sequence: CDR1 MRHNA, CDR2 SNTAGT. The V and J ends lost 3 bases and 1 base respectively, with 6 bases between them. The length of the CDR3 is 13 residues.

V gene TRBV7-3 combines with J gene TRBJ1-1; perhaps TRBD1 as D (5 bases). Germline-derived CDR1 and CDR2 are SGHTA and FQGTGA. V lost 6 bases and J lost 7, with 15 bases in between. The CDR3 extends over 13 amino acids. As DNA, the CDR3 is TGTGCCAGCAGTTCCGGCCTCGACAGTGAAGCTTTCTTT. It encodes CASSSGLDSEAFF.

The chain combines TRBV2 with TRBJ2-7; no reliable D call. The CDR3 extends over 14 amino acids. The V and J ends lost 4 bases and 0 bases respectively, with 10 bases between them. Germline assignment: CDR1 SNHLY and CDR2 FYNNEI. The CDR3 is CASSARTASYEQYF. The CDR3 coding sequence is TGTGCCAGCAGTGCCCGGACGGCCTCCTACGAGCAGTACTTC. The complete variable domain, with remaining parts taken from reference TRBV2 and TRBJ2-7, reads EPEVTQTPSHQVTQMGQEVILRCVPISNHLYFYWYRQILGQKVEFLVSFYNNEISEKSEIFDDQFSVERPDGSNFTLKIRSTKLEDSAMYFCASSARTASYEQYFGPGTRLTVT.

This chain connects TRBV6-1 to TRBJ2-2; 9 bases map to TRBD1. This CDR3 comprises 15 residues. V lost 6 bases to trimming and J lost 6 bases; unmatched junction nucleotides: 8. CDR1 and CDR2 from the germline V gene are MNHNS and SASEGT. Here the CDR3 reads CASRGQGGIPGELFF. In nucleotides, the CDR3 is TGTGCCAGCAGGGGACAGGGCGGGATTCCCGGGGAGCTGTTTTTT.

CDR3 sequence: CSVDRSQVAGEQFF. The CDR3 region has the DNA TGCAGCGTTGACCGTAGTCAGGTAGCTGGTGAGCAGTTCTTC. The chain recombines TRBV29-1 with TRBJ2-1; no reliable D call. Looked up from germline, CDR1 is SQVTM and CDR2 is ANQGSEA. The V gene lost 3 bases and the J gene lost 9 bases, with 18 bases spanning the gap. The CDR3 has 14 amino acids.

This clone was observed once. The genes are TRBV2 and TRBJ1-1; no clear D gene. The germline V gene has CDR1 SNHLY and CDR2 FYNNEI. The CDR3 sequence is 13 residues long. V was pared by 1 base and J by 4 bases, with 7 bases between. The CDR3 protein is CASSEGVPTEAFF. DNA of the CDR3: TGTGCCAGCAGTGAAGGGGTGCCCACTGAAGCTTTCTTT.

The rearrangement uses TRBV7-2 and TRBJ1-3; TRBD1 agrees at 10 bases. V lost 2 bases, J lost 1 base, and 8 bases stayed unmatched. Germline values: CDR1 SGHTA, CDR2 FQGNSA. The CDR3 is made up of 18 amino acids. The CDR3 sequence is CASSLMTGGLHSGNTIYF. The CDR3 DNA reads TGTGCCAGCAGCTTAATGACAGGGGGCCTTCATTCTGGAAACACCATATATTTT.